This T cell receptor beta chain was captured by sequencing in a study of blood T cell repertoires in COVID-19. Whole-study context: The study drew acute and convalescent COVID-19 samples from the United States, Italy and Spain. The analysed material was cDNA or gDNA that came from T cells, B-cell-depleted T cells, or PBMCs.

Authors' processing steps: Estimated nucleated cell counts came from reference gene primer amplification. Data came from immunoSEQ multiplex PCR; TCRdb stores just in-frame clones and leaves some out. Clonal size and the V and J genes are those of that table, whereas D and trimming came from the DNA. Seen here are a few hundred thousand clones, about nine tenths observed once, and the top ten hold 10% to 12%. Enrollment of patients from Seattle took place during active infection, with longitudinal follow-up. The CDR3 is 14 residues long. CDR1 is LNHNV and CDR2 is YYDKDF in the germline V gene (reference sequence). Trimming at V came to 2 bases and at J to 0 bases, leaving 1 base not matched to a gene.

The chain joins TRBV15 to TRBJ2-7, with 7 nucleotides matching TRBD2. The source material was peripheral blood. This TCR came from a woman aged 30 to 39 with COVID-19, enrolled during active disease. The CDR3 DNA reads TGTGCCACCAGCAGAAGGACTAGCTCCTACGAGCAGTACTTC. Translation gives CATSRRTSSYEQYF.